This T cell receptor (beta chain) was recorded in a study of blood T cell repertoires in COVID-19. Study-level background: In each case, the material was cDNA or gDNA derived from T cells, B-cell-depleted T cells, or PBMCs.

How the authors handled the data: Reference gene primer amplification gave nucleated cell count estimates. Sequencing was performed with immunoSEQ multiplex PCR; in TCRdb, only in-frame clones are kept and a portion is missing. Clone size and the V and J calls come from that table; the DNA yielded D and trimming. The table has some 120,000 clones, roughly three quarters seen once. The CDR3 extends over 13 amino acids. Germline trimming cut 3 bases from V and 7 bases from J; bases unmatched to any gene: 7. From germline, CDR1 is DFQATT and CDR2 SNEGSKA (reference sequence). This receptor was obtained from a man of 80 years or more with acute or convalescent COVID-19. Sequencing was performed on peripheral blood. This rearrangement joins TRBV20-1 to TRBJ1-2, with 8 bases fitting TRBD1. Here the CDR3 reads CSASSDREIGYTF. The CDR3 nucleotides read TGCAGTGCTAGTTCGGACAGGGAGATTGGCTACACCTTC.